This is a list of T cell receptor beta chains from one sample in a study of T cells in localized non-small cell lung cancer. Method: immunoSEQ multiplex PCR; TCRdb's copy keeps in-frame clones and lacks some. The sample has about 55,000 clones, 75% to 90% seen once. The sample consisted of peripheral blood mononuclear cells, taken before any cancer treatment. These receptors originate from a man aged 40-75 years with stage III lung adenocarcinoma. Both conserved end residues are part of each CDR3. The order of the fields is J gene, clone size, D gene, V gene, CDR3 DNA, CDR3 protein. D genes are given only for firm matches. Expanded clones get a size class; other rows say once, few or many, or leave the size out.

TRBJ2-1,.,TRBD1,TRBV5-1,TGCGCCAGCAGCACCCGACAGGGACGGGATGAGCAGTTCTTC,CASSTRQGRDEQFF
TRBJ2-4,few,TRBD1,TRBV7-2,TGTGCCAGCAGCTCCGAAACAGGGGCCACTCAGTACTTC,CASSSETGATQYF
TRBJ2-7,.,.,TRBV27,TGTGCCAGCAGTAATAGCTCCTACGAGCAGTACTTC,CASSNSSYEQYF
TRBJ1-1,few,.,TRBV25-1,TGTGCCAGCAGTGTCGGTTGGACCGAAGCTTTCTTT,CASSVGWTEAFF
TRBJ2-7,.,.,TRBV7-2,TGTGCCAGCAGCTTATCACAGTACGAGCAGTACTTC,CASSLSQYEQYF
TRBJ1-2,.,.,TRBV25-1,TGTGCCAGCAGTGTTGGGTCTTTGAACTATGGCTACACCTTC,CASSVGSLNYGYTF
TRBJ2-3,.,.,TRBV6-5,TGTGCCAGCAGCAGCGGGACAGCTCATGGTACGCAGTATTTT,CASSSGTAHGTQYF
TRBJ1-2,.,.,TRBV19,TGTGCCAGTAGTATAGAGAGTTGGGCAACTAGGGTACCCTATGGCTACACCTTC,CASSIESWATRVPYGYTF
TRBJ2-4,.,.,TRBV16,TGTGCCAGCAGCCAAATAGTAGGGGATTCTTCGGGAAACATTCAGTACTTC,CASSQIVGDSSGNIQYF
TRBJ2-7,.,.,TRBV5-4,TGTGCCAGCAGCTTGAGGGGCTCCTACGAGCAGTACTTC,CASSLRGSYEQYF
TRBJ1-1,.,.,TRBV15,TGTGCCACCAGCAGAGATCCAGGGAGGTATGAAGCTTTCTTT,CATSRDPGRYEAFF
TRBJ2-5,.,.,TRBV5-1,TGCGCCAGCAGCTTCCCAGATCAAGAGACCCAGTACTTC,CASSFPDQETQYF
TRBJ2-2,.,TRBD2,TRBV27,TGTGCCAGCAGTTTAGGACTAGCGGGAGTTTTTGGCACCGGGGAGCTGTTTTTT,CASSLGLAGVFGTGELFF
TRBJ2-2,.,.,TRBV9,TGTGCCAGCAGCGGTCGGGACGGGGAGACCGGGGAGCTGTTTTTT,CASSGRDGETGELFF
TRBJ1-1,.,.,TRBV7-9,TGTGCCAGCAGCCCGACTAGTACTGAAGCTTTCTTT,CASSPTSTEAFF
TRBJ2-7,once,.,TRBV7-7,TGTGCCAGCAGCTCCCCCGGGCCTAAGGCCTACGAGCAGTACTTC,CASSSPGPKAYEQYF
TRBJ1-1,.,TRBD1,TRBV7-9,TGTGCCAGCAGCTTAGGAGAGGGGGCGGGTGAAGCTTTCTTT,CASSLGEGAGEAFF